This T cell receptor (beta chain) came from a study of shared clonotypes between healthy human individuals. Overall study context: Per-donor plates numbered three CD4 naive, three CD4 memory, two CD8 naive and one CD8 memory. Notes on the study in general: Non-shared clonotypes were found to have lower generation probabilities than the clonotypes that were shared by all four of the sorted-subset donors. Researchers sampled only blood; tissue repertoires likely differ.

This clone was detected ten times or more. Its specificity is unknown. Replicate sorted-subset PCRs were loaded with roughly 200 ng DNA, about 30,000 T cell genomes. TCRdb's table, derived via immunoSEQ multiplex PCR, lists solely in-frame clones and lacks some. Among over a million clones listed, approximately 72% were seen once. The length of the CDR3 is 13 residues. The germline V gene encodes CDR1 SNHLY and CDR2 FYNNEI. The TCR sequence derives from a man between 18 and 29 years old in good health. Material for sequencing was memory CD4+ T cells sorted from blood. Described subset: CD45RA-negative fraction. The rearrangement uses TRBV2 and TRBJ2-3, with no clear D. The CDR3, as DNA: TGTGCTAGGGCATGGGAACACACAGATACGCAGTATTTT. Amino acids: CARAWEHTDTQYF.